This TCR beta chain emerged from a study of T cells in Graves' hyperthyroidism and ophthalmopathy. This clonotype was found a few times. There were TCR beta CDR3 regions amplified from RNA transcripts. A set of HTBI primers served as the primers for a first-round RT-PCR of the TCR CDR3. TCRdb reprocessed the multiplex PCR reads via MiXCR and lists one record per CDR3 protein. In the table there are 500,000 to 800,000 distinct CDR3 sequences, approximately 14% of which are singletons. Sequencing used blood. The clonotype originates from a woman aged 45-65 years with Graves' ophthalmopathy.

The CDR3 DNA is TGTGCCACCAGCAGCAGGGGAACGGCCTACGAGCAGTACTTC. This encodes CATSSRGTAYEQYF. This chain joins TRBV15 and TRBJ2-7, with a weak D call TRBD1 (6 bases). The CDR3 length is 14 residues. The ends were cut back, 3 bases at V and 2 bases at J, with 11 bases in the middle. Looked up from germline, CDR1 is LNHNV and CDR2 is YYDKDF (reference sequence).